This T cell receptor beta chain was sequenced for a study of cytomegalovirus exposure and HLA in healthy donors. About the research overall: As released early, the data held about 85 million unique TCRs from HLA-typed donors. Caucasian-associated ancestry cluster membership applied to under 85% of 300 to 450 genotyped donors.

Healthy bone marrow donors formed the donor group. The PCR had 60 Vbeta and 13 Jbeta primers. Only in-frame clones appear in the TCRdb table, and some are missing; sequencing was by immunoSEQ multiplex PCR. Of 150,000 to 200,000 clones listed, roughly 75% were seen once; the top ten hold about 7.7%. A remark on this clone: What it recognizes is unknown.

Per the germline V gene, CDR1 is GTSNPN and CDR2 is SVGIG (reference sequence). This CDR3 region has 12 residues. Trimming shortened V by 8 bases and J by 1 base, and 11 bases separated the two germline ends. General study findings and limits: It was reported that the classifier diagnosed cytomegalovirus status with high specificity and sensitivity in both the original and validation cohorts.

Material: PBMCs. The rearrangement uses TRBV30 and TRBJ1-1; D perhaps matches TRBD1 (6 bases). The source of this sequence is a woman aged 40 to 50 in good health and CMV-seropositive. CDR3 in DNA: TGTGCCAGCGAACAGGGGAACACTGAAGCTTTCTTT. Encoded protein: CASEQGNTEAFF.